The 23 T cell receptor beta chains reported below all come from one sample, sequenced in a study of beta chain features in type 1 diabetes. Overall study findings and caveats: Type 1 diabetes patients had TCRB CDR3s that were shorter (moderately but significantly so) in all four CD4+ subsets.

The authors reverse transcribed all of the isolated RNA, so sequencing captured expressed TCRB transcripts. Clones were read by immunoSEQ multiplex PCR, and TCRdb kept only the in-frame ones, dropping some. The sample carries 300,000 to 350,000 clones, roughly 13% recorded once. Their target antigens are unknown. The specimen was naive CD4+ T cells from blood. The receptors originated from a woman aged 18-35 years with type 1 diabetes.

The rearrangement links TRBV7-2 to TRBJ2-7; the D gene is possibly TRBD2 (5 bases). The CDR3 runs 15 residues. The germline V and J ends were trimmed by 2 bases and 3 bases, with 14 bases remaining between them. Germline CDR1 reads SGHTA; CDR2 reads FQGNSA. The DNA of the CDR3 is TGTGCCAGCAGCTTATTAGGGCGGGTAAACTACGAGCAGTACTTC. Encoded protein: CASSLLGRVNYEQYF.

A single count supports this clone. The J gene is TRBJ2-5, the V gene TRBV9; 7 nucleotides agree with TRBD2. V lost 1 base to trimming and J lost 2 bases; unmatched junction nucleotides: 5. This CDR3 is 15 amino acids long. Per germline, CDR1 SGDLS and CDR2 YYNGEE. CDR3: CASSVLTGGQETQYF. DNA for the CDR3: TGTGCCAGCAGCGTACTAACGGGAGGTCAAGAGACCCAGTACTTC.

The sample holds many counts of this clone. V and J are TRBV23-1 and TRBJ2-7; TRBD2 matches at 7 bases. Being an ORF, TRBV23-1 has a function that is uncertain. V lost 2 bases to trimming and J lost 0 bases; unmatched junction nucleotides: 7. This CDR3 comprises 16 residues. As DNA, the CDR3 is TGCGCCAGCAGTCAAGGGGAGGGGACTGTCTCCTACGAGCAGTACTTC. Translating gives CASSQGEGTVSYEQYF.

The chain is built from TRBV5-1 and TRBJ1-2; D is unresolved. V was shortened by 2 bases and J by 1 base, with 9 bases between the two germline ends. Germline V gene data show CDR1 as SGHRS and CDR2 as YFSETQ. The CDR3 has 14 amino acids. CDR3: CASSLTSDNYGYTF. The CDR3 DNA is TGCGCCAGCAGCTTAACCTCAGATAACTATGGCTACACCTTC.

This clone has more than one count but fewer than ten. The chain combines TRBV11-1 with TRBJ2-5, with 7 positions matching TRBD1. CDR3 length: 15 amino acids. V dropped 5 bases and J dropped 10; count of bases not matched to a gene: 16. The V gene's germline CDR1 is SGHAT and CDR2 FQDESV (reference sequence). This CDR3 is CASSSPTGSVRDQYF. As DNA, the CDR3 is TGTGCCAGCAGCAGCCCGACAGGGTCCGTGAGGGACCAGTACTTC.

The rearrangement uses TRBV5-1 and TRBJ2-7; 8 bases align to TRBD1. V lost 9 bases and J lost 6; bases outside the gene matches: 17. Per the germline V gene, CDR1 is SGHRS and CDR2 is YFSETQ. CDR3 length: 15 residues. For the CDR3, the DNA is TGCGCCACCTCTGAAAGAGACAGGGGTCTCGGCGAGCAGTACTTC. This gives the protein CATSERDRGLGEQYF.

This clone has only a few counts. V gene TRBV29-1 combines with J gene TRBJ2-1; 7 nucleotides align to TRBD2. The CDR3 covers 13 residues. V shed 6 bases, J shed 3 bases, and the junction held 5 bases outside the gene matches. Per germline, CDR1 SQVTM and CDR2 ANQGSEA. The CDR3 sequence is CSVAPSGYNEQFF. CDR3 bases: TGCAGCGTGGCCCCTAGCGGCTACAATGAGCAGTTCTTC.

The chain carries TRBV2 and TRBJ2-5; possible D gene TRBD2, 5 bases. Trimming left V 7 bases short and J 5 bases short, with 14 bases between. This CDR3 spans 13 amino acids. Per germline, CDR1 SNHLY and CDR2 FYNNEI. As DNA, the CDR3 is TGTGCCAGCAATTCCGGGATCAGGGAGACCCAGTACTTC. The encoded protein is CASNSGIRETQYF.

The rearrangement joins TRBV5-5 to TRBJ1-5, with unresolved D. Deletions cut 4 bases from V and 1 base from J, with 6 bases between. CDR1 and CDR2 from the germline V gene are SGHKS and YYEKEE (reference sequence). This CDR3 is built from 13 residues. The CDR3: CASSPLSNQPQHF. In nucleotides, the CDR3 is TGTGCCAGCAGCCCCCTAAGCAATCAGCCCCAGCATTTT.

The gene calls are TRBV5-1 and TRBJ2-7, with D unclear. The CDR3 totals 15 residues. Trimming took off 4 bases at V and 0 bases at J, with 14 bases between the two ends. Looked up from germline, CDR1 is SGHRS and CDR2 is YFSETQ. The DNA of the CDR3 is TGCGCCAGCAGCCTCGCTCCCTACCGCTCCTACGAGCAGTACTTC. Its translation is CASSLAPYRSYEQYF.

This clone was counted only a few times. V and J are TRBV27 and TRBJ1-1; TRBD1 matches at 7 bases. J gave up 6 bases and V 3 bases, and 4 bases lay outside the gene matches. The V gene's germline CDR1 is MNHEY and CDR2 SMNVEV (reference sequence). This CDR3 contains 13 residues. The CDR3 region has the DNA TGTGCCAGCAGTTTTAGACAGGGCCCTGAAGCTTTCTTT. This codes for CASSFRQGPEAFF.

This chain connects TRBV20-1 to TRBJ1-1; 8 positions agree with TRBD1. V shed 5 bases, J shed 10 bases, and the junction held 6 bases outside the gene matches. Per the germline V gene, CDR1 is DFQATT and CDR2 is SNEGSKA (reference sequence). This CDR3 spans 11 amino acids. CDR3 nucleotide sequence: TGCAGTGCTGCCCAGGACAGGGCAGCTTTCTTT. Protein sequence: CSAAQDRAAFF.

The table lists this clone with a few counts. The gene calls are TRBV7-2 and TRBJ2-1; 10 bases map to TRBD1. CDR1 and CDR2 from the germline V gene are SGHTA and FQGNSA. The CDR3 has 15 residues. V shed 7 bases and J 6 bases; nucleotides not matched to a gene: 9. The CDR3 loop is CASNSRDRGANEQFF. CDR3 nucleotides: TGTGCCAGCAACTCCCGGGACAGGGGAGCCAATGAGCAGTTCTTC.

This rearrangement joins TRBV30 to TRBJ1-2, with D maybe TRBD1 (5 bases). Germline CDR1 and CDR2: GTSNPN and SVGIG (reference sequence). Between the trimmed V and J ends, which lost 8 bases and 8 bases, there was a span of 18 bases. The CDR3 has 12 amino acids. The CDR3 is CAKGQTASGYTF. CDR3 bases: TGTGCCAAAGGACAAACTGCAAGCGGCTACACCTTC.

In its sample, this clone was seen a few times. The rearrangement links TRBV7-2 to TRBJ2-7; D is possibly TRBD2 (6 bases). With 3 bases removed from V and 7 bases from J, the gap between germline ends came to 13 bases. The length of the CDR3 is 13 residues. Germline V gene data show CDR1 as SGHTA and CDR2 as FQGNSA. The CDR3 DNA is TGTGCCAGCAGCTTTGCGGGGATACCGGAGCAGTACTTC. Its translation is CASSFAGIPEQYF.

This clone was found a few times. The chain recombines TRBV2 with TRBJ1-1, with 8 bases fitting TRBD1. Germline values: CDR1 SNHLY, CDR2 FYNNEI. This CDR3 comprises 14 residues. The V segment lost 7 bases and the J segment 5 bases; nucleotides outside the gene matches: 9. CDR3 DNA: TGTGCCAGCATCCCAGGGGGCTGGGAAACTGAAGCTTTCTTT. Translation gives CASIPGGWETEAFF.

The chain uses TRBV28 and TRBJ2-3; D unresolved. Trimming cost V 6 bases and J 2 bases, with 27 bases left between them. This CDR3 has 19 residues. Germline CDR1 is MDHEN and CDR2 is SYDVKM. The CDR3 coding sequence is TGTGCCAGCAGGCCAGATTCCCTAGTAGGTGGCCTTAACACAGATACGCAGTATTTT. It specifies CASRPDSLVGGLNTDTQYF.

The chain is built from TRBV23-1 and TRBJ2-7, with TRBD2 identical over 11 bases. TRBV23-1 is annotated as an ORF whose role is uncertain. This CDR3 comprises 17 residues. The junction had 14 bases not matched to a gene; V was cut back by 7 bases and J by 3 bases. In DNA form, the CDR3 reads TGCGCCAGCACCACTGCCCTTACTAGCGGGAGAATCTACGAGCAGTACGTC. Its protein product is CASTTALTSGRIYEQYV.

The chain joins TRBV5-1 to TRBJ2-1; TRBD2 matches 8 bases. Per germline, CDR1 SGHRS and CDR2 YFSETQ. V lost 5 bases to trimming and J lost 8 bases; unmatched junction nucleotides: 9. CDR3 length: 14 residues. CDR3 sequence reads: CASSRSGSFDEQFF. The CDR3 DNA is TGCGCCAGCAGTAGGAGCGGGAGCTTCGATGAGCAGTTCTTC. Full variable domain (missing parts from reference TRBV5-1 and TRBJ2-1): KAGVTQTPRYLIKTRGQQVTLSCSPISGHRSVSWYQQTPGQGLQFLFEYFSETQRNKGNFPGRFSGRQFSNSRSEMNVSTLELGDSALYLCASSRSGSFDEQFFGPGTRLTVL.

The chain employs TRBV28 and TRBJ2-7; tentative D call: TRBD1 (6 bases). V dropped 5 bases and J dropped 6 bases, with 11 bases sitting between them. Germline V gene lookup returns CDR1 MDHEN and CDR2 SYDVKM. CDR3 length: 12 amino acids. CDR3 region: CASSPPGVEQYF. DNA of the CDR3: TGTGCCAGCAGTCCTCCAGGGGTCGAGCAGTACTTC.

This clone came up a few times. The chain has TRBV28 and TRBJ2-7; TRBD2 matches at 7 bases. Germline V gene sequence: CDR1 MDHEN, CDR2 SYDVKM. V gave up 7 bases and J gave up 0 bases; unmatched junction bases: 9. The CDR3 runs to 15 residues. The CDR3 DNA is TGTGCCAGCACCCCACCCGGGGGGAGCTCCTACGAGCAGTACTTC. It encodes CASTPPGGSSYEQYF.

The CDR3 protein is CASSTWTGGITEAFF. CDR3 DNA sequence: TGTGCCAGTAGTACATGGACAGGGGGGATTACTGAAGCTTTCTTT. This rearrangement joins TRBV19 to TRBJ1-1; TRBD1 matches 10 bases. The CDR3 loop spans 15 amino acids. Looked up from germline, CDR1 is LNHDA and CDR2 is SQIVND (reference sequence). The junction had 7 bases not matched to a gene; V was cut back by 4 bases and J by 5 bases.

The chain is built from TRBV27 and TRBJ2-1; tentatively, D is TRBD2 (6 bases). The CDR3 loop spans 16 amino acids. Trimming left V 1 base short and J 0 bases short, with 10 bases between. CDR1 and CDR2 from the germline V gene are MNHEY and SMNVEV (reference sequence). CDR3 sequence: CASSLLRDYSYNEQFF. The CDR3, as DNA: TGTGCCAGCAGTTTATTGCGGGATTACTCCTACAATGAGCAGTTCTTC.